Below are 8 T cell receptor beta chains sequenced from a single sample in a study of T-cell reconstitution after alpha-beta-depleted transplantation in children. It was with unique molecular identifiers that the TCRbeta library was prepared. In TCRdb, the PCR reads were re-called with MiXCR into one record per CDR3 protein. The profile shows about 580,000 distinct CDR3 sequences, over 25% of them singletons. Source: PBMCs, taken before TCRalphabeta/CD19-depleted stem cell transplant. The receptors were sampled from a boy less than two years old with Wiskott-Aldrich syndrome, due to receive a stem cell transplant.

The chain recombines TRBV12-3 or TRBV12-4 with TRBJ2-7, with 12 bases that match TRBD2. The CDR3 has 12 amino acids. For the CDR3, the DNA is TGTGCCAGCAGTTATCGGACTAGCGGGATGGCGGTA. Translating it yields CASSYRTSGMAV.

This chain links TRBV4-1 with TRBJ2-1; tentative D call: TRBD2 (5 bases). Germline CDR1 MGHRA, CDR2 YSYEKL. CDR3 length equals 13 residues. Trimming pared 2 bases from V and 16 bases from J, leaving 18 bases between. The CDR3 here is CASSQNPRVAPFF. The CDR3 nucleotides are TGCGCCAGCAGCCAAAATCCGAGGGTGGCTCCTTTCTTC.

This clonotype has just a few counts. The chain employs TRBV5-6 and TRBJ2-1, with TRBD2 matching over 7 bases. The CDR3 is 16 residues long. The V segment lost 1 base and the J segment 3 bases; nucleotides outside the gene matches: 7. Germline loops: CDR1 SGHDT, CDR2 YYEEEE. In nucleotides, the CDR3 is TGTGCCAGCAGCTTGAGCGGGATGCGGTTCTACAATGAGCAGTTCTTC. Protein sequence: CASSLSGMRFYNEQFF.

This clonotype was seen repeatedly, ten times or more. V is TRBV15 and J is TRBJ2-7; D uncertain. The CDR3 runs 15 residues. Germline V gene data show CDR1 as LNHNV and CDR2 as YYDKDF (reference sequence). V was trimmed by 0 bases and J by 5 bases, leaving 14 bases between them. CDR3: CATSRDSTEHDEQYF. DNA for the CDR3: TGTGCCACCAGCAGAGATTCAACAGAACATGACGAGCAGTACTTC.

V and J are TRBV20-1 and TRBJ2-3; 9 bases fit TRBD2. Germline loops: CDR1 DFQATT, CDR2 SNEGSKA (reference sequence). Trimming removed 6 bases from V and 0 bases from J; junction bases left unmatched: 4. The CDR3 spans 14 residues. Here the CDR3 reads CSAATSGSTDTQYF. The CDR3 coding sequence is TGCAGTGCCGCGACTAGCGGTAGCACAGATACGCAGTATTTT.

V gene TRBV12-3 or TRBV12-4 combines with J gene TRBJ2-7, with 9 positions matching TRBD1. The CDR3 totals 17 residues. Germline trimming cut 4 bases from V and 0 bases from J; bases unmatched to any gene: 10. CDR3 residues: CASSSRTGAGSSYEQYF. Written as DNA, the CDR3 is TGTGCCAGCAGTTCCCGGACAGGGGCGGGTAGCTCCTACGAGCAGTACTTC.

This clonotype was counted between two and nine times. The J gene is TRBJ2-1, the V gene TRBV6-5; 10 nucleotides match TRBD2. CDR3 length equals 15 residues. V shed 0 bases, J shed 6 bases, and the junction held 2 bases outside the gene matches. CDR1 and CDR2 (germline): MNHEY, SVGAGI. CDR3 bases: TGTGCCAGCAGTTACTCGGGACTAGCGCCCAATGAGCAGTTCTTC. It yields the protein CASSYSGLAPNEQFF.

The rearrangement links TRBV6-2 or TRBV6-3 to TRBJ2-4; D not certain. The V end lost 6 bases, the J end lost 0 bases, and 15 bases lay between the germline ends. The CDR3 spans 16 residues. Germline loops: CDR1 MNHEY, CDR2 SVGEGT. CDR3 DNA: TGTGCCAGCAGGCCGGGTCGGCAGCTAGCCAAAAACATTCAGTACTTC. The encoded protein is CASRPGRQLAKNIQYF.